This T cell receptor beta chain was captured by sequencing in a study of beta chain features in type 1 diabetes. Unmatched junction bases numbered 5, after V lost 9 bases and J lost 5 bases. Germline V gene lookup returns CDR1 SGHTA and CDR2 FQGNSA. This CDR3 has 14 residues. About this clone itself: The target antigen is unknown.

Study results and caveats: People with Type 1 diabetes carried modestly yet significantly shorter TCRB CDR3s in all four CD4+ subsets. PCR, the amplification step, might favor shorter templates, equally in patients and controls.

The sequenced template was cDNA made from the entire isolated RNA. Clones were read by immunoSEQ multiplex PCR, and TCRdb kept only the in-frame ones, dropping some. The sample includes hundreds of thousands of clones, 15% seen only once; the top ten take around 0.015%. A CD45RO/CCR7/CD25/CD127/CD95/CD27 panel sorted naive, central memory, regulatory and stem cell-like memory CD4+ cells. Populations obtained by sorting all exceeded 95% purity. The origin of this receptor is a man aged 18 to 35 with type 1 diabetes. V gene TRBV7-2 combines with J gene TRBJ2-1, with 12 bases that match TRBD2. Specimen: naive CD4+ T cells from blood. The CDR3 protein is CASLRTSGNNEQFF. DNA of the CDR3: TGTGCCAGTCTCCGGACTAGCGGGAACAATGAGCAGTTCTTC.